The 32 T cell receptor beta chains below come from one sample, sequenced in a study of OX40 agonist ivuxolimab in advanced cancers. Measured with immunoSEQ multiplex PCR; TCRdb has only the in-frame clones, and not every one. The sample includes about 85,000 clones, 65% to 90% of them seen just once. Here the sequenced sample was CD4+ or CD8+ T cells sorted from blood, taken in a trial of the OX40 agonist ivuxolimab. The receptors derive from an adult with an advanced solid tumor such as melanoma, head and neck, liver or kidney cancer.

This clone was seen at least ten times. The chain links TRBV2 to TRBJ2-1, with D possibly TRBD1 on 6 matching bases. Germline lookup yields CDR1 SNHLY and CDR2 FYNNEI. The CDR3 runs to 15 residues. V was clipped by 6 bases and J by 3 bases, with 15 bases between them. The CDR3 spells CASSPQDRGYNEQFF. The DNA for the CDR3 is TGTGCCAGCAGCCCCCAGGACAGAGGCTACAATGAGCAGTTCTTC.

The V gene is TRBV7-2, the J gene TRBJ2-2; TRBD2 matches 11 bases. Germline CDR1 is SGHTA and CDR2 is FQGNSA. The CDR3 is made up of 15 amino acids. V gave up 6 bases and J gave up 4 bases; unmatched junction bases: 4. The CDR3 sequence is CASRYSGGATGELFF. The CDR3 DNA reads as TGTGCCAGCAGATATAGCGGGGGGGCCACCGGGGAGCTGTTTTTT.

V is TRBV5-6 and J is TRBJ1-1; perhaps TRBD1 as D (5 bases). Per the germline V gene, CDR1 is SGHDT and CDR2 is YYEEEE. Trimming took off 6 bases at V and 6 bases at J, with 18 bases between the two ends. This CDR3 is built from 14 residues. As DNA, the CDR3 is TGTGCCAGCACCCCCCAGACAGTGGTAGCTGAAGCTTTCTTT. This sequence encodes CASTPQTVVAEAFF.

V is TRBV7-6 and J is TRBJ1-5, with D unresolved. The CDR3 consists of 13 residues. The V end was cut by 0 bases, the J end by 9 bases, with 9 bases between. Per the germline V gene, CDR1 is SGHVS and CDR2 is FNYEAQ. The CDR3, as DNA: TGTGCCAGCAGCTTAGCAGGAGACCGGCCCCAGCATTTT. Translation: CASSLAGDRPQHF.

The table lists this clone with a count of one. The chain employs TRBV29-1 and TRBJ2-1; D is perhaps TRBD2 (5 bases). V shed 4 bases and J shed 0 bases, with 13 bases lying between them. The germline V gene has CDR1 SQVTM and CDR2 ANQGSEA. The length of the CDR3 is 15 residues. CDR3 nucleotide sequence: TGCAGCGTTGTATCAGCGGTCCGCTCCTACAATGAGCAGTTCTTC. Amino acid sequence: CSVVSAVRSYNEQFF.

This chain joins TRBV5-4 and TRBJ1-3; D call uncertain. This CDR3 region has 14 residues. CDR1 is SGHNT and CDR2 is YYREEE in the germline V gene (reference sequence). V shed 3 bases and J shed 4 bases, with 11 bases lying between them. CDR3 bases: TGTGCCAGCAGCTGGGGATCCGCGGGAAACACCATATATTTT. Translation: CASSWGSAGNTIYF.

The rearrangement uses TRBV30 and TRBJ2-7; D perhaps matches TRBD2 (5 bases). Trimming removed 2 bases from V and 5 bases from J, with 16 bases in between. The CDR3 contains 14 residues. Per the germline V gene, CDR1 is GTSNPN and CDR2 is SVGIG (reference sequence). CDR3 sequence reads: CAWSYGVVRHEQYF. In DNA form, the CDR3 reads TGTGCCTGGAGTTACGGGGTAGTTCGGCACGAGCAGTACTTC.

The CDR3 DNA follows: TGTGCCAGCAGTTTTACCCCCGGCTACGAACAAGAGACCCAGTACTTC. This gives the protein CASSFTPGYEQETQYF. This chain uses TRBV28 with TRBJ2-5; D remains unclear. The V end lost 3 bases, the J end lost 2 bases, and 16 bases lay between the germline ends. From germline, CDR1 is MDHEN and CDR2 SYDVKM. The CDR3 has 16 residues. Looking up the rest from reference TRBV28 and TRBJ2-5 gives the full variable domain: DVKVTQSSRYLVKRTGEKVFLECVQDMDHENMFWYRQDPGLGLRLIYFSYDVKMKEKGDIPEGYSVSREKKERFSLILESASTNQTSMYLCASSFTPGYEQETQYFGPGTRLLVL.

This chain joins TRBV19 and TRBJ1-1; 12 bases fit TRBD1. This CDR3 spans 15 amino acids. V was clipped by 3 bases and J by 5 bases; unmatched bases: 4. In germline, CDR1 is LNHDA, CDR2 SQIVND (reference sequence). The CDR3 DNA is TGTGCCAGTAGTATTGGGACAGGGGGCTTTACTGAAGCTTTCTTT. It specifies CASSIGTGGFTEAFF.

The rearrangement uses TRBV6-5 and TRBJ1-5, with D hard to call. The V end was cut by 5 bases, the J end by 5 bases, with 7 bases between. Per the germline V gene, CDR1 is MNHEY and CDR2 is SVGAGI. The CDR3 extends over 12 amino acids. The DNA for the CDR3 is TGTGCCAGCAGTGGGGAGCATCAGCCCCAGCATTTT. This sequence encodes CASSGEHQPQHF.

J is TRBJ2-2 and V is TRBV7-6; D unclear. The germline gives CDR1 SGHVS, CDR2 FNYEAQ. The CDR3 sequence is 13 residues long. The V end was cut by 5 bases, the J end by 7 bases, with 11 bases between. CDR3 bases: TGTGCCAGCAGCCCCATGAATGGCGGGGAGCTGTTTTTT. Translated, it gives CASSPMNGGELFF.

This clone was counted a single time. The J gene is TRBJ1-2, the V gene TRBV30; the D gene is possibly TRBD1 (6 bases). The CDR3 covers 14 residues. Germline values: CDR1 GTSNPN, CDR2 SVGIG (reference sequence). The ends were cut back, 0 bases at V and 8 bases at J, with 16 bases in the middle. The chain's CDR3 is CAWSVLGRGGGYTF. In nucleotides, the CDR3 is TGTGCCTGGAGTGTATTGGGCAGGGGTGGAGGCTACACCTTC.

CDR3 in amino acids: CASSHVDREVAEAFF. Written as DNA, the CDR3 is TGCGCCAGCAGCCATGTCGACAGGGAGGTCGCTGAAGCTTTCTTT. The rearrangement joins TRBV4-1 to TRBJ1-1, with 7 bases that match TRBD1. The CDR3 runs 15 residues. Germline CDR1 MGHRA, CDR2 YSYEKL. After removal of 3 bases from V and 6 bases from J, the junction contained 10 bases not matched to a gene.

V and J are TRBV6-1 and TRBJ2-5, with D possibly TRBD2 on 6 matching bases. Looked up from germline, CDR1 is MNHNS and CDR2 is SASEGT. V lost 1 base and J 5 bases, leaving 11 bases between the germline ends. This CDR3 spans 14 amino acids. CDR3 DNA: TGTGCCAGCAGTGAAGGGCCAGGGAGGGAGACCCAGTACTTC. Its protein is CASSEGPGRETQYF.

The rearrangement links TRBV29-1 to TRBJ1-2; D call uncertain. Trimming pared 0 bases from V and 4 bases from J, leaving 12 bases between. Germline assignment: CDR1 SQVTM and CDR2 ANQGSEA. The CDR3 totals 14 residues. The CDR3 is CSVEDSRRSYGYTF. CDR3 coding DNA: TGCAGCGTTGAAGATTCAAGGCGGAGCTATGGCTACACCTTC.

The V and J genes are TRBV6-4 and TRBJ1-1, with D perhaps matching TRBD1 (5 bases). V lost 5 bases to trimming and J lost 5 bases, with 18 bases between them. This CDR3 has 15 amino acids. Germline loops: CDR1 MRHNA, CDR2 SNTAGT. CDR3 sequence (DNA): TGTGCCAGCAGTCTCCGGGGGAGGGTGAGGACTGAAGCTTTCTTT. Residues: CASSLRGRVRTEAFF.

The table lists this clone with a count of one. CDR3 sequence (DNA): TGTGCCAGCAGCTCCGGACTAGCGGGGGGGCAAGAGACCCAGTACTTC. This gives the protein CASSSGLAGGQETQYF. The V call is TRBV7-3, the J call TRBJ2-5, with 15 nucleotides matching TRBD2. V lost 4 bases to trimming and J lost 2 bases; unmatched junction nucleotides: 2. Germline lookup yields CDR1 SGHTA and CDR2 FQGTGA. The CDR3 length is 16 residues.

This rearrangement joins TRBV7-6 to TRBJ2-1, with D maybe TRBD1 (6 bases). V lost 1 base, J lost 5 bases, and 12 bases lay in between. Germline loops: CDR1 SGHVS, CDR2 FNYEAQ. The length of the CDR3 is 15 residues. DNA for the CDR3: TGTGCCAGCAGCTTAGGTCAGGGGCTAAACAATGAGCAGTTCTTC. This codes for CASSLGQGLNNEQFF.

V usage is TRBV19 and J usage is TRBJ1-5, with D perhaps TRBD1 (5 bases). Germline CDR1 reads LNHDA; CDR2 reads SQIVND (reference sequence). Trimming shortened V by 6 bases and J by 0 bases, and 33 bases separated the two germline ends. This CDR3 is 22 amino acids long. The CDR3 sequence is CASSPPQGSRPHQVYSNQPQHF. CDR3 DNA: TGTGCCAGTAGCCCACCCCAGGGAAGTAGGCCTCACCAGGTCTATAGCAATCAGCCCCAGCATTTT.

The V and J genes are TRBV7-9 and TRBJ1-1; D unclear. V gave up 5 bases and J gave up 3 bases, with 13 bases separating them. Looked up from germline, CDR1 is SEHNR and CDR2 is FQNEAQ (reference sequence). This CDR3 has 14 residues. CDR3 residues: CASSQRLRDTEAFF. The CDR3 DNA reads as TGTGCCAGCAGCCAGAGACTAAGGGACACTGAAGCTTTCTTT.

The chain employs TRBV30 and TRBJ1-2; D is perhaps TRBD1 (5 bases). Trimming cost V 0 bases and J 2 bases, with 10 bases left between them. This CDR3 spans 14 amino acids. Germline CDR1 and CDR2: GTSNPN and SVGIG (reference sequence). CDR3 loop: CAWSVTGVNYGYTF. CDR3 bases: TGTGCCTGGAGTGTTACAGGAGTCAACTATGGCTACACCTTC.

The rearrangement joins TRBV21-1 to TRBJ1-1; the table names TRBD1, a call not compared with the DNA. TRBV21-1 is listed as a pseudogene. The CDR3 covers 14 residues. The CDR3 loop reads CASTSGARDTEAFF. As DNA, the CDR3 is TGTGCCAGCACCTCAGGGGCACGGGACACTGAAGCTTTCTTT.

The chain is built from TRBV5-6 and TRBJ1-2, with TRBD1 as a possible D gene (5 bases). V gave up 4 bases and J gave up 2 bases, with 9 bases separating them. Germline assignment: CDR1 SGHDT and CDR2 YYEEEE. There are 13 residues in the CDR3. The DNA of the CDR3 is TGTGCCAGCAGCGTGGGGGGGAACTATGGCTACACCTTC. Its translation: CASSVGGNYGYTF.

This clone has only one observation. V is TRBV10-3 and J is TRBJ2-5; D tentatively fits TRBD1 or TRBD2 (5 bases each). V was clipped by 4 bases and J by 0 bases, with 12 bases between them. Germline V CDR1 and CDR2: ENHRY, SYGVKD. This CDR3 spans 15 amino acids. The CDR3 nucleotides are TGTGCCATCAGTGTAGACAGAGGGTACCAAGAGACCCAGTACTTC. Amino acids: CAISVDRGYQETQYF.

This clone has just a few counts. DNA for the CDR3: TGTGCCAGCAGCTTAGGGCCTAGCGACGAGCAGTACTTC. Its translation is CASSLGPSDEQYF. The V gene is TRBV11-3, the J gene TRBJ2-7, with D maybe TRBD2 (6 bases). The CDR3 contains 13 residues. With 1 base removed from V and 5 bases from J, the gap between germline ends came to 9 bases. In germline, CDR1 is SGHNT, CDR2 YENEEA. The complete variable domain, with remaining parts taken from reference TRBV11-3 and TRBJ2-7, reads EAGVVQSPRYKIIEKKQPVAFWCNPISGHNTLYWYLQNLGQGPELLIRYENEEAVDDSQLPKDRFSAERLKGVDSTLKIQPAELGDSAVYLCASSLGPSDEQYFGPGTRLTVT.

The V and J genes are TRBV5-1 and TRBJ2-2; D is unresolved. The CDR3 runs to 16 residues. Looked up from germline, CDR1 is SGHRS and CDR2 is YFSETQ. The V end lost 7 bases, the J end lost 1 base, and 17 bases lay between the germline ends. DNA of the CDR3: TGCGCCAGCTTGGACCCACGAAGTGGGAACACCGGGGAGCTGTTTTTT. Translated: CASLDPRSGNTGELFF.

The table lists this clone with a count of one. This chain links TRBV7-2 with TRBJ1-1; D is perhaps TRBD1 (6 bases). V gave up 5 bases and J gave up 3 bases, with 10 bases separating them. Looked up from germline, CDR1 is SGHTA and CDR2 is FQGNSA. The length of the CDR3 is 13 residues. CDR3 in DNA: TGTGCCAGCAGCCCTCGACAGGACACTGAAGCTTTCTTT. Translating gives CASSPRQDTEAFF.

The rearrangement uses TRBV29-1 and TRBJ2-5; D is unclear. TRBJ2-7 matches the DNA end more closely, so the J call is doubtful. The CDR3 totals 14 residues. Germline CDR1 and CDR2: SQVTM and ANQGSEA. DNA for the CDR3: TGCAGCGTTGAAGATCGTACGATTTCCTACGAGCAGTACTTC. It is translated as CSVEDRTISYEQYF.

The chain links TRBV7-9 to TRBJ2-3; D is ambiguous. CDR3 size: 12 residues. Germline values: CDR1 SEHNR, CDR2 FQNEAQ (reference sequence). V was clipped by 5 bases and J by 5 bases, with 8 bases between them. The CDR3 sequence: CASSLSGDTQYF. The CDR3 nucleotides are TGTGCCAGCAGCCTCTCGGGAGATACGCAGTATTTT. Filled out from reference TRBV7-9 and TRBJ2-3, the complete variable domain reads DTGVSQNPRHKITKRGQNVTFRCDPISEHNRLYWYRQTLGQGPEFLTYFQNEAQLEKSRLLSDRFSAERPKGSFSTLEIQRTEQGDSAMYLCASSLSGDTQYFGPGTRLTVL.

The chain uses TRBV19 and TRBJ1-4; a weak D match, TRBD1 (6 bases). V was trimmed by 10 bases and J by 8 bases, leaving 20 bases between them. CDR1 is LNHDA and CDR2 is SQIVND in the germline V gene (reference sequence). The CDR3 extends over 14 amino acids. DNA of the CDR3: TGTGCCACCACAGGGACTGACCGTGGGGAAAAACTGTTTTTT. As protein: CATTGTDRGEKLFF.

This chain connects TRBV15 to TRBJ2-3, with D possibly matching TRBD2 (6 bases). This CDR3 contains 17 residues. Trimming pared 2 bases from V and 4 bases from J, leaving 19 bases between. Germline CDR1 LNHNV, CDR2 YYDKDF (reference sequence). The CDR3 bases are TGTGCCACCAGCAGACGCCGGACTCCAACGGGAGCAGATACGCAGTATTTT. Amino acid sequence: CATSRRRTPTGADTQYF.

The rearrangement joins TRBV27 to TRBJ1-2; tentatively, D is TRBD1 (5 bases). This CDR3 region has 14 residues. CDR1 is MNHEY and CDR2 is SMNVEV in the germline V gene (reference sequence). V was cut by 5 bases and J by 5 bases, with 15 bases left in between. CDR3 bases: TGTGCCAGCAGTGCGGGGCAATCTCATTATGGCTACACCTTC. Encoded protein: CASSAGQSHYGYTF.